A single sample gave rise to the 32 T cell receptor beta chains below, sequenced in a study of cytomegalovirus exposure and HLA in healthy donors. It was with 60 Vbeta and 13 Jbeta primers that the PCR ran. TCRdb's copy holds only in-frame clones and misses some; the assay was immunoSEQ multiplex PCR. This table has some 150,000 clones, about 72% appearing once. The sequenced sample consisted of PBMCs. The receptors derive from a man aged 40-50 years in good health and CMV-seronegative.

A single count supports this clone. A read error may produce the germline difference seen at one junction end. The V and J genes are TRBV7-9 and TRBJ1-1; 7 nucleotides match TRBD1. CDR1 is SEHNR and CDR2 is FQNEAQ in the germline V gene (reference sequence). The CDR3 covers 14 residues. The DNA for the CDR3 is TGTTCCAGCAGCTTAGACAGGGAAGTTACTGAAGCTTTCTTT. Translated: CSSSLDREVTEAFF.

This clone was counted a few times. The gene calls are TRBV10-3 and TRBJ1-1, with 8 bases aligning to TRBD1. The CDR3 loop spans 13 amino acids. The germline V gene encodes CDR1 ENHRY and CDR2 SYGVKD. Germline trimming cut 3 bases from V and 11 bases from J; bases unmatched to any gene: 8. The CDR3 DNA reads TGTGCCATCAGTGATAGGGGGACAGGCGATGCTTTCTTT. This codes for CAISDRGTGDAFF.

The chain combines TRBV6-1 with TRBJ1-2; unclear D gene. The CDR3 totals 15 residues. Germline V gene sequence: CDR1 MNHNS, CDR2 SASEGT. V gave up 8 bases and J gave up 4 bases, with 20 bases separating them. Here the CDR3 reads CASLEGDGFGYGYTF. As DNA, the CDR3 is TGTGCCAGCTTGGAGGGTGATGGCTTCGGCTATGGCTACACCTTC.

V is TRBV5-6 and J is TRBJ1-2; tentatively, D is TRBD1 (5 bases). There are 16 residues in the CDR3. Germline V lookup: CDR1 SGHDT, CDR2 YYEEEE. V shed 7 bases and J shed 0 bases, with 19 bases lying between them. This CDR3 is CASYQWGDPSNYGYTF. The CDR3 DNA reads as TGTGCCAGCTACCAGTGGGGGGACCCTTCTAACTATGGCTACACCTTC.

CDR3 in amino acids: CASSRSPGAGNTGELFF. The DNA of the CDR3 is TGTGCCAGCAGCCGAAGCCCCGGAGCGGGGAACACCGGGGAGCTGTTTTTT. The genes are TRBV7-3 and TRBJ2-2; D is possibly TRBD2 (6 bases). The CDR3 totals 17 residues. The germline V and J ends were trimmed by 5 bases and 1 base, with 17 bases remaining between them. Looked up from germline, CDR1 is SGHTA and CDR2 is FQGTGA.

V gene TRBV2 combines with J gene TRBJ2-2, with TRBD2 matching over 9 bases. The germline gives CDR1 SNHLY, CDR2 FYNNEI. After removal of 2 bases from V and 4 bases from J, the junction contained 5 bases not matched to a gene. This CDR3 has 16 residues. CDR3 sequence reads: CASSENSGGITGELFF. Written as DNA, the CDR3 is TGTGCCAGCAGTGAAAACAGCGGGGGGATCACCGGGGAGCTGTTTTTT.

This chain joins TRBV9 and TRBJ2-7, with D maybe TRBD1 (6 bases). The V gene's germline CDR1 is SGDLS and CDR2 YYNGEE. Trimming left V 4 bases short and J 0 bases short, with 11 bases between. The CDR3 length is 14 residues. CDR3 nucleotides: TGTGCCAGCAGCCCAGGACAGCGCTCCTACGAGCAGTACTTC. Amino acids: CASSPGQRSYEQYF.

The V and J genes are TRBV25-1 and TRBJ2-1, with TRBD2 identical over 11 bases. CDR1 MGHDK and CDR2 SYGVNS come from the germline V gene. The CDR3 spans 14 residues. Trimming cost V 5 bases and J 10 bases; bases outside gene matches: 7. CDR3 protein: CASSTSGGLQEQFF. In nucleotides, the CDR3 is TGTGCCAGCAGTACTAGCGGGGGTTTGCAGGAGCAGTTCTTC.

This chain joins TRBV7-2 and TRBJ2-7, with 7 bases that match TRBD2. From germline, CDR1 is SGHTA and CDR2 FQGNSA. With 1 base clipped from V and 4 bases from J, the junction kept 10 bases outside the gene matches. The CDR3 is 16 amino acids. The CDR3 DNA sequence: TGTGCCAGCAGCTTAGTATGGGGGGAGGGGTTGTACGAGCAGTACTTC. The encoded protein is CASSLVWGEGLYEQYF.

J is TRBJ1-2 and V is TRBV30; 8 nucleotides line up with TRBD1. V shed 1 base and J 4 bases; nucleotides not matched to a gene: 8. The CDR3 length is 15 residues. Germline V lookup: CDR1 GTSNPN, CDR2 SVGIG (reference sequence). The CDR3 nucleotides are TGTGCCTGGAGTGCTACAGGGGGTGCGGGCTATGGCTACACCTTC. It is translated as CAWSATGGAGYGYTF. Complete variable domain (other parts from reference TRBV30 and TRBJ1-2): SQTIHQWPATLVQPVGSPLSLECTVEGTSNPNLYWYRQAAGRGLQLLFYSVGIGQISSEVPQNLSASRPQDRQFILSSKKLLLSDSGFYLCAWSATGGAGYGYTFGSGTRLTVV.

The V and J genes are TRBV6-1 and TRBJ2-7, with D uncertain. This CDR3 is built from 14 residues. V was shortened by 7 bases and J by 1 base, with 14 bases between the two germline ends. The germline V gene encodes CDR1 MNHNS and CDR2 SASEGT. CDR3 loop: CASKTQAQSYEQYF. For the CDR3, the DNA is TGTGCCAGCAAAACCCAGGCTCAATCCTACGAGCAGTACTTC.

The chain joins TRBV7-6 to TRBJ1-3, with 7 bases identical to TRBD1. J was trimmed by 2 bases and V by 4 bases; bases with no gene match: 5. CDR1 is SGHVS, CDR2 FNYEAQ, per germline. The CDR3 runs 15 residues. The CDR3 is CASSSIQGPGNTIYF. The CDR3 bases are TGTGCCAGCAGCTCGATACAGGGGCCTGGAAACACCATATATTTT.

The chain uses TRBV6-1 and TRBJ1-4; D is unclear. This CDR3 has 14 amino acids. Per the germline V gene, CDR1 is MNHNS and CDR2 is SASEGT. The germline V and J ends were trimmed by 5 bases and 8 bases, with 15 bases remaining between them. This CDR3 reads CASSPEGGGEKLFF. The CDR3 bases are TGTGCCAGCAGTCCCGAGGGTGGAGGGGAAAAACTGTTTTTT.

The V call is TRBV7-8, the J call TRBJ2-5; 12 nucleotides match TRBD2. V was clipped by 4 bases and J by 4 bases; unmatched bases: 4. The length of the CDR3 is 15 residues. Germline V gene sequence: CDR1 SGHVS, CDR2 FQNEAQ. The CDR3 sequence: CASSSEGLAGETQYF. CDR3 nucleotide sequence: TGTGCCAGCAGCTCGGAGGGACTAGCGGGAGAGACCCAGTACTTC.

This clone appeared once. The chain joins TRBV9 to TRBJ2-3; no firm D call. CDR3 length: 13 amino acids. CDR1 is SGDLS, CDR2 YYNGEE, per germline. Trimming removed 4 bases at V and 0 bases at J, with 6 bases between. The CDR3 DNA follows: TGTGCCAGCAGCTCGACTAGCACAGATACGCAGTATTTT. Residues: CASSSTSTDTQYF.

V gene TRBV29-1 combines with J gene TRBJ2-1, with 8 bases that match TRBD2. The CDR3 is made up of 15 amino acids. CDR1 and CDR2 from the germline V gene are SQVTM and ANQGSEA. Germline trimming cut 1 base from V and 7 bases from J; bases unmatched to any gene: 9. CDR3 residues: CSVEAWAGGRNEQFF. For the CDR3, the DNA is TGCAGCGTTGAAGCTTGGGCGGGAGGTAGGAATGAGCAGTTCTTC.

The CDR3: CASSYGQGDYGYTF. CDR3 coding DNA: TGTGCCAGCAGTTACGGACAGGGTGACTATGGCTACACCTTC. J is TRBJ1-2 and V is TRBV6-5; 8 bases align to TRBD1. The length of the CDR3 is 14 residues. Looked up from germline, CDR1 is MNHEY and CDR2 is SVGAGI. With V trimmed by 2 bases and J by 3 bases, 2 bases remained unmatched.

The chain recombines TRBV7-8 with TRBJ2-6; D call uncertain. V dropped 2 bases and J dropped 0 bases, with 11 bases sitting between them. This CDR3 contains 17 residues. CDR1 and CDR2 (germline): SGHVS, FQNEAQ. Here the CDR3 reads CASSLRYRSSGANVLTF. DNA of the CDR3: TGTGCCAGCAGCTTACGGTACAGAAGCTCTGGGGCCAACGTCCTGACTTTC.

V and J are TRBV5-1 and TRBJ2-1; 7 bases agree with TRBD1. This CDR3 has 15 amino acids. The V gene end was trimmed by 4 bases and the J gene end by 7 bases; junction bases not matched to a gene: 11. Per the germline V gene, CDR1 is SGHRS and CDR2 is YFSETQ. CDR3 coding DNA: TGCGCCAGCAGCCCTAGACAGGGTAGTAGGAATGAGCAGTTCTTC. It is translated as CASSPRQGSRNEQFF.

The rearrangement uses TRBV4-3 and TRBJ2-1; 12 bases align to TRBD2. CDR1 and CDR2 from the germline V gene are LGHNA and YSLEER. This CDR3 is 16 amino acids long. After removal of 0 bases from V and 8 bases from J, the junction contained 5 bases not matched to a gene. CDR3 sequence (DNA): TGCGCCAGCAGCCAAGAGGGGACTAGCGGGTTCGATGAGCAGTTCTTC. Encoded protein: CASSQEGTSGFDEQFF.

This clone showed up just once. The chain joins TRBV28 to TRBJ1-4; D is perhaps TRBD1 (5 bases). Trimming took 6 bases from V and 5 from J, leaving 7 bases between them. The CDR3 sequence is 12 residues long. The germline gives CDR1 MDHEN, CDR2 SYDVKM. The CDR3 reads CASRQANEKLFF. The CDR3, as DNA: TGTGCCAGCAGACAGGCAAATGAAAAACTGTTTTTT.

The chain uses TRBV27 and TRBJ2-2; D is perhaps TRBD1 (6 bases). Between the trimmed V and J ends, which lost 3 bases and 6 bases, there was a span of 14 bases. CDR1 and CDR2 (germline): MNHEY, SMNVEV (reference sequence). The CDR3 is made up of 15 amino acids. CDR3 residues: CASSLGRGPSGELFF. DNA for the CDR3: TGTGCCAGCAGTTTGGGCAGGGGACCTTCCGGGGAGCTGTTTTTT.

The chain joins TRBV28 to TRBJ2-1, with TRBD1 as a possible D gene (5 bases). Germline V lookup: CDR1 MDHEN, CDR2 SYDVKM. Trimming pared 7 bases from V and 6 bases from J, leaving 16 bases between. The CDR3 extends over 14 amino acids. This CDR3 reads CASTFRQFINEQFF. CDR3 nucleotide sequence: TGTGCCAGCACCTTTAGACAGTTTATCAATGAGCAGTTCTTC.

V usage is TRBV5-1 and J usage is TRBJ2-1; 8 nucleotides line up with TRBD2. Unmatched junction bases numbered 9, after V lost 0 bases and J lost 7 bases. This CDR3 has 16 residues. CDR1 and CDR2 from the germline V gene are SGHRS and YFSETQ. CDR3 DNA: TGCGCCAGCAGCTTGGTTACCGGGGGGGCCCTGAATGAGCAGTTCTTC. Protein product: CASSLVTGGALNEQFF.

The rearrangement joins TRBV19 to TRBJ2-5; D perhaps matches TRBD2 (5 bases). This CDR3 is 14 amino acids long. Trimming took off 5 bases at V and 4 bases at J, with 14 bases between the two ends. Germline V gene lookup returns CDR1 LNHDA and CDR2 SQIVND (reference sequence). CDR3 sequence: CASSQRRVGETQYF. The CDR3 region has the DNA TGTGCCAGTAGTCAGAGGCGGGTAGGAGAGACCCAGTACTTC.

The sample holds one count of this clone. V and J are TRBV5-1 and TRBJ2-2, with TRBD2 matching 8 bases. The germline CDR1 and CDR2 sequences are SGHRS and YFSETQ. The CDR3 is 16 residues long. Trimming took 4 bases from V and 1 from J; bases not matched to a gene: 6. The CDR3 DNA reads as TGCGCCAGCAGCCTCATAGCGGGGTGGAACACCGGGGAGCTGTTTTTT. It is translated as CASSLIAGWNTGELFF.

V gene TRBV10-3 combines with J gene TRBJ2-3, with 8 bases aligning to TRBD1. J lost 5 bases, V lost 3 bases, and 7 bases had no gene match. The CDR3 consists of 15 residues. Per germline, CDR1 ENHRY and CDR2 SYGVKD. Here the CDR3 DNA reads TGTGCCATCAGTGACAGGGCCAGGGGGCTAGATACGCAGTATTTT. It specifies CAISDRARGLDTQYF.

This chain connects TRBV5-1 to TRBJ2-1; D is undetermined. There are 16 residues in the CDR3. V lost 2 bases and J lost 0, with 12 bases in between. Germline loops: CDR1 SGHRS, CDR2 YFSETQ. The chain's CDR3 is CASSLPSGGSYNEQFF. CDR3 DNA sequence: TGCGCCAGCAGCTTACCCTCCGGCGGCTCCTACAATGAGCAGTTCTTC.

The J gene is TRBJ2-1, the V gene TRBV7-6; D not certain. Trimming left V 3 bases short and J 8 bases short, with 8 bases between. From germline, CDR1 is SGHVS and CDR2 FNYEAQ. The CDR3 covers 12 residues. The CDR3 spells CASSFFTDEQFF. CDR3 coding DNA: TGTGCCAGCAGCTTTTTTACGGATGAGCAGTTCTTC.

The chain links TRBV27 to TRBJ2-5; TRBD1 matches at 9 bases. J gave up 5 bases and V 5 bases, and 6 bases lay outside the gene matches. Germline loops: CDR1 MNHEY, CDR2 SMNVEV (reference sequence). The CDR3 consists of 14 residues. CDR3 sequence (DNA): TGTGCCAGCAGTCTCACAGGGGGCTTGGAGACCCAGTACTTC. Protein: CASSLTGGLETQYF.

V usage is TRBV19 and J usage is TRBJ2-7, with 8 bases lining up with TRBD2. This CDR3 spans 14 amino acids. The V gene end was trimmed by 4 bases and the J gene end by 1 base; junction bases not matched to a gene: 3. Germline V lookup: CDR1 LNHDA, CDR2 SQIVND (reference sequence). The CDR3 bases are TGTGCCAGTAGTACAGCGGGGGTATCCTACGAGCAGTACTTC. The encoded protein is CASSTAGVSYEQYF.

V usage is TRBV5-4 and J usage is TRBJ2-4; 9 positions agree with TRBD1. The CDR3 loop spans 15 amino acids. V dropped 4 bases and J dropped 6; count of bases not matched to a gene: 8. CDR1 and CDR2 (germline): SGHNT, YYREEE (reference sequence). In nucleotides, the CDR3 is TGTGCCAGCAGCCAACACAGACAGGGGGGAAACATTCAGTACTTC. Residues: CASSQHRQGGNIQYF.